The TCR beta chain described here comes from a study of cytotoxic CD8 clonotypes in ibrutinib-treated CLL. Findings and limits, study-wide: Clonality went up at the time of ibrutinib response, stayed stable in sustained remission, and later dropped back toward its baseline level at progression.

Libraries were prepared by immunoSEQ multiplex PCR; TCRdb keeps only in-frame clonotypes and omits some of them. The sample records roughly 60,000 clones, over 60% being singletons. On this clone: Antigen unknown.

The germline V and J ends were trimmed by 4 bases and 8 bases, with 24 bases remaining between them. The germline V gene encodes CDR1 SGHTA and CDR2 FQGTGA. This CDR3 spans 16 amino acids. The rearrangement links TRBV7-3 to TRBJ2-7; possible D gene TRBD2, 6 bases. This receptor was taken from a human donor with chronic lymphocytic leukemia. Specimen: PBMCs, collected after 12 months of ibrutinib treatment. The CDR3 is CASSSRAAGSENKQYF. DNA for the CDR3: TGTGCCAGCAGCTCCCGCGCGGCGGGATCGGAAAACAAGCAGTACTTC.